A single sample is the source of the 30 T cell receptor beta chains below, sequenced in a study of early T cells in non-severe SARS-CoV-2 infection. TCRdb re-called the 5' RACE reads with MiXCR, one entry per CDR3 protein. The data show some 22,000 distinct CDR3 sequences, 4.7% seen once. Sequenced: whole blood. The source of these receptors is an adult who was a healthcare worker with PCR-confirmed SARS-CoV-2 infection or an uninfected control (not recorded which).

The rearrangement uses TRBV7-3 and TRBJ1-3; no clear D gene. This CDR3 has 15 amino acids. V was pared by 0 bases and J by 0 bases, with 6 bases between. Looked up from germline, CDR1 is SGHTA and CDR2 is FQGTGA. The CDR3 spells CASSLTAGSGNTIYF. In DNA, the CDR3 is TGTGCCAGCAGCTTAACGGCAGGCTCTGGAAACACCATATATTTT.

This clonotype is labeled medium-sized. The V call is TRBV29-1, the J call TRBJ1-4; D is unresolved. V lost 4 bases and J lost 5, with 5 bases in between. Germline CDR1 reads SQVTM; CDR2 reads ANQGSEA. This CDR3 contains 11 residues. CDR3 sequence: CSVVENEKLFF. The CDR3 DNA sequence: TGCAGCGTTGTTGAGAATGAAAAACTGTTTTTT.

This clonotype is judged medium-sized (0.01 to 0.1%). The chain recombines TRBV4-3 with TRBJ1-6; D is possibly TRBD1 (5 bases). Germline CDR1 and CDR2: LGHNA and YSLEER. The CDR3 runs 18 residues. The V gene lost 4 bases and the J gene lost 2 bases, with 18 bases spanning the gap. The DNA of the CDR3 is TGCGCCAGCAGCCGGGAGGGAGGGGCAGGGACCTATAATTCACCCCTCCACTTT. Amino acid sequence: CASSREGGAGTYNSPLHF.

This clonotype was seen more than once but under ten times. V gene TRBV4-3 combines with J gene TRBJ2-7; D remains unclear. Trimming shortened V by 3 bases and J by 6 bases, and 15 bases separated the two germline ends. The germline V gene has CDR1 LGHNA and CDR2 YSLEER. This CDR3 comprises 14 residues. Here the CDR3 DNA reads TGCGCCAGCAGCCAGGAACAAACAACCCGCGAGCAGTACTTC. It yields the protein CASSQEQTTREQYF.

This clonotype was picked up many times. The chain carries TRBV25-1 and TRBJ1-1; the match to TRBD1 covers 8 bases. CDR1 and CDR2 from the germline V gene are MGHDK and SYGVNS. The CDR3 sequence is 12 residues long. The junction had 5 bases not matched to a gene; V was cut back by 3 bases and J by 11 bases. As DNA, the CDR3 is TGTGCCAGCAGTGACAGGGGGCGCTTGGCTTTCTTT. The encoded protein is CASSDRGRLAFF.

This clonotype was seen repeatedly, ten times or more. An end of the junction differs from the germline gene, which may be a read error. The rearrangement joins TRBV7-7 to TRBJ2-2; D may correspond to TRBD1 or TRBD2 (5 bases each). Germline CDR1 is SSHAT and CDR2 is FNYEAQ (reference sequence). The CDR3 has 16 residues. CDR3 protein: CASSPGSRGNTGELFF. DNA for the CDR3: TGTGCTAGCAGCCCGGGGTCTAGGGGTAACACCGGGGAGCTGTTTTTT.

The V call is TRBV7-2, the J call TRBJ2-7; D is unresolved. The CDR3 loop spans 15 amino acids. From germline, CDR1 is SGHTA and CDR2 FQGNSA. V gave up 5 bases and J gave up 6 bases, with 20 bases separating them. This CDR3 reads CASSPQTGPSSEQYF. CDR3 bases: TGTGCCAGCAGCCCGCAAACCGGGCCATCCAGCGAGCAGTACTTC.

By share, this clonotype ranks as medium-sized. This sequence joins TRBV18 and TRBJ2-5; D gene uncertain. The CDR3 loop spans 12 amino acids. Germline lookup yields CDR1 KGHSH and CDR2 LQKENI. Between the trimmed V and J ends, which lost 3 bases and 5 bases, there was a span of 7 bases. The CDR3 DNA sequence: TGTGCCAGCTCACCCTCCGGGGAGACCCAGTACTTC. Amino acid sequence: CASSPSGETQYF.

This clonotype was observed many times. The rearrangement links TRBV7-6 to TRBJ1-4; D is perhaps TRBD1 (5 bases). There are 16 residues in the CDR3. Looked up from germline, CDR1 is SGHVS and CDR2 is FNYEAQ. V was shortened by 5 bases and J by 0 bases, with 13 bases between the two germline ends. The CDR3 DNA follows: TGTGCCAGCAGCCCCGACAGCCTTGCAACTAATGAAAAACTGTTTTTT. As protein: CASSPDSLATNEKLFF.

This clonotype was counted ten times or more. The J gene is TRBJ1-6, the V gene TRBV3-1, with D possibly matching TRBD1 (5 bases). The V gene lost 2 bases and the J gene lost 9 bases, with 14 bases spanning the gap. CDR1 LGHDT and CDR2 YNNKEL come from the germline V gene (reference sequence). CDR3 length: 15 amino acids. The CDR3 nucleotides are TGTGCCAGCAGCCAACTCGGGACGGCGCGTTCACCCCTCCACTTT. Amino acids: CASSQLGTARSPLHF. Full variable domain (remainder filled in from reference TRBV3-1 and TRBJ1-6): DTAVSQTPKYLVTQMGNDKSIKCEQNLGHDTMYWYKQDSKKFLKIMFSYNNKELIINETVPNRFSPKSPDKAHLNLHINSLELGDSAVYFCASSQLGTARSPLHFGNGTRLTVT.

V is TRBV5-7 and J is TRBJ1-1; D gene uncertain. TRBV5-7 is placed among ORFs of uncertain function. Between the trimmed V and J ends, which lost 5 bases and 0 bases, there was a span of 8 bases. The CDR3 consists of 13 residues. The CDR3 sequence: CASRQELNTEAFF. The DNA of the CDR3 is TGTGCCAGCAGACAAGAGCTGAACACTGAAGCTTTCTTT.

This clonotype was seen only a few times. The chain uses TRBV2 and TRBJ2-7; D not certain. Germline CDR1 reads SNHLY; CDR2 reads FYNNEI. This CDR3 is built from 10 residues. Trimming took 6 bases from V and 3 from J, leaving 3 bases between them. CDR3 coding DNA: TGTGCCAGCAGCGTCTACGAGCAGTACTTC. Its translation is CASSVYEQYF.

This clonotype was counted between two and nine times. The chain recombines TRBV19 with TRBJ1-2; D is unresolved. Germline values: CDR1 LNHDA, CDR2 SQIVND (reference sequence). Trimming took off 6 bases at V and 4 bases at J, with 12 bases between the two ends. This CDR3 contains 13 residues. The CDR3 protein is CASRTTETYGYTF. Here the CDR3 DNA reads TGTGCCAGTAGGACCACGGAGACCTATGGCTACACCTTC.

This clonotype appeared a few times. The rearrangement joins TRBV30 to TRBJ1-6; D not resolved. CDR3 length: 13 residues. Germline assignment: CDR1 GTSNPN and CDR2 SVGIG (reference sequence). The ends were cut back, 1 base at V and 8 bases at J, with 9 bases in the middle. CDR3 region: CAWSEQSDSPLHF. CDR3 bases: TGTGCCTGGAGTGAACAATCGGATTCACCCCTCCACTTT.

The genes are TRBV6-2 or TRBV6-3 and TRBJ1-1; TRBD1 is a possible D gene (5 bases). CDR3 size: 16 residues. Germline V CDR1 and CDR2: MNHEY, SVGEGT. With 0 bases removed from V and 10 bases from J, the gap between germline ends came to 21 bases. CDR3 DNA: TGTGCCAGCAGTTACTCGATCCCCCCCTCTTGGGGGGTAGCTTTCTTT. It yields the protein CASSYSIPPSWGVAFF.

V and J are TRBV5-1 and TRBJ2-2; D is perhaps TRBD2 (5 bases). This CDR3 contains 14 residues. Trimming removed 4 bases from V and 2 bases from J, with 9 bases in between. Germline V gene data show CDR1 as SGHRS and CDR2 as YFSETQ. The CDR3 DNA follows: TGCGCCAGCAGCCGGACTTTAAACACCGGGGAGCTGTTTTTT. It yields the protein CASSRTLNTGELFF.

By sample share, this clonotype is medium-sized. J is TRBJ2-3 and V is TRBV10-3; TRBD2 matches 13 bases. The CDR3 spans 15 residues. V lost 7 bases, J lost 4 bases, and 5 bases stayed unmatched. Germline values: CDR1 ENHRY, CDR2 SYGVKD. The CDR3 spells CAIKLAGGRSDTQYF. The CDR3 bases are TGTGCCATCAAACTAGCGGGGGGGCGTTCAGATACGCAGTATTTT.

CDR3 sequence: CASSLASDQETQYF. The CDR3 DNA reads as TGTGCCAGCAGCCTGGCTAGCGACCAAGAGACCCAGTACTTC. The V call is TRBV4-2, the J call TRBJ2-5; D possibly corresponds to TRBD2 (6 bases). The CDR3 totals 14 residues. Trimming removed 4 bases at V and 0 bases at J, with 9 bases between. Germline loops: CDR1 LGHNA, CDR2 YNFKEQ.

This clonotype occurred many times. The rearrangement uses TRBV12-3 or TRBV12-4 and TRBJ2-1; 9 nucleotides line up with TRBD2. The CDR3 runs to 15 residues. J gave up 9 bases and V 2 bases, and 8 bases lay outside the gene matches. CDR3 bases: TGTGCCAGCAGTTTAAGGGCGGGGGGGCCTAGTGAGCAGTTCTTC. Translation: CASSLRAGGPSEQFF.

This clonotype was counted ten times or more. The J gene is TRBJ2-3, the V gene TRBV4-3, with 11 positions matching TRBD2. The V gene end was trimmed by 1 base and the J gene end by 6 bases; junction bases not matched to a gene: 6. Germline assignment: CDR1 LGHNA and CDR2 YSLEER. The CDR3 sequence is 16 residues long. For the CDR3, the DNA is TGCGCCAGCAGCCAAGGTTCTAGCGGGGGGCGGGATACGCAGTATTTT. As protein: CASSQGSSGGRDTQYF.

This clonotype appeared many times. The J gene is TRBJ1-2, the V gene TRBV3-1; D is perhaps TRBD1 (6 bases). Trimming left V 4 bases short and J 8 bases short, with 14 bases between. Per the germline V gene, CDR1 is LGHDT and CDR2 is YNNKEL (reference sequence). The CDR3 extends over 13 amino acids. For the CDR3, the DNA is TGTGCCAGCAGCCCCGCGACAGGAAGCGGCTACACCTTC. This gives the protein CASSPATGSGYTF.

The table lists this clonotype with many counts. Here the CDR3 reads CASSIPTGTGLSPLHF. For the CDR3, the DNA is TGTGCCAGCAGCATTCCGACCGGGACAGGACTATCACCCCTCCACTTT. The chain couples TRBV7-8 to TRBJ1-6, with 8 bases aligning to TRBD1. V was clipped by 5 bases and J by 10 bases; unmatched bases: 13. The CDR3 runs to 16 residues. Germline assignment: CDR1 SGHVS and CDR2 FQNEAQ.

There are a few counts of this clonotype. This chain connects TRBV20-1 to TRBJ1-5, with a weak D call TRBD1 (5 bases). V was pared by 3 bases and J by 3 bases, with 12 bases between. From germline, CDR1 is DFQATT and CDR2 SNEGSKA (reference sequence). The CDR3 runs to 14 residues. CDR3 nucleotides: TGCAGTGCTAGCTCAGGGTTGGACAATCAGCCCCAGCATTTT. This translates into CSASSGLDNQPQHF.

This clonotype was seen ten or more times. J is TRBJ2-6 and V is TRBV6-2 or TRBV6-3; a possible D gene is TRBD2 (6 bases). Trimming pared 7 bases from V and 4 bases from J, leaving 17 bases between. This CDR3 has 16 residues. Looked up from germline, CDR1 is MNHEY and CDR2 is SVGEGT. The CDR3 protein is CASTQVGGSGANVLTF. The CDR3 DNA is TGTGCCAGCACCCAAGTCGGGGGATCCGGGGCCAACGTCCTGACTTTC.

This clonotype occurred many times. The V call is TRBV6-7, the J call TRBJ2-7; 10 positions match TRBD2. TRBV6-7 is an open reading frame whose function is uncertain. Trimming cost V 1 base and J 3 bases; bases outside gene matches: 15. The CDR3 loop spans 19 amino acids. The CDR3, as DNA: TGTGCCAGCAGTTACTTGTGGAGTCTAGCGGGGGCCTGCAGCTACGAGCAGTACTTC. Its protein product is CASSYLWSLAGACSYEQYF.

The CDR3 bases are TGTGCCAGCAGTTTCTCCGTTCGGGGTGGCTACACCTTC. This translates into CASSFSVRGGYTF. The chain links TRBV27 to TRBJ1-2; D call uncertain. Per germline, CDR1 MNHEY and CDR2 SMNVEV (reference sequence). This CDR3 region has 13 residues. The V end was cut by 3 bases, the J end by 7 bases, with 12 bases between.

This clonotype was counted a single time. One end of the junction is discordant with germline, which a read error may explain. This CDR3 reads CVSSHVGGSPGALF. CDR3 nucleotides: TGTGTCAGCAGCCATGTTGGGGGCTCGCCCGGAGCTTTATTT. This rearrangement joins TRBV14 to TRBJ1-1, with D maybe TRBD1 (6 bases). The CDR3 covers 14 residues. CDR1 is SGHDN and CDR2 is FVKESK in the germline V gene. The variable domain in full, completed from reference TRBV14 and TRBJ1-1, reads EAGVTQFPSHSVIEKGQTVTLRCDPISGHDNLYWYRRVMGKEIKFLLHFVKESKQDESGMPNNRFLAERTGGTYSTLKVQPAELEDSGVYFCVSSHVGGSPGALFGQGTRLTVV.

The chain links TRBV12-3 or TRBV12-4 to TRBJ1-6; TRBD1 aligns across 7 bases. This CDR3 spans 14 amino acids. With V trimmed by 5 bases and J by 4 bases, 2 bases remained unmatched. The CDR3 region has the DNA TGTGCCAGCAGTAAACAGGGGTATAATTCACCCCTCCACTTT. It codes for CASSKQGYNSPLHF.

This clonotype was observed many times. The genes are TRBV19 and TRBJ2-1; 14 bases match TRBD2. This CDR3 has 18 residues. The junction had 9 bases not matched to a gene; V was cut back by 4 bases and J by 4 bases. Germline lookup yields CDR1 LNHDA and CDR2 SQIVND (reference sequence). The CDR3 protein is CASSRGLAGDDLYNEQFF. CDR3 nucleotide sequence: TGTGCCAGTAGTAGGGGACTAGCGGGGGATGACTTATACAATGAGCAGTTCTTC.

A few counts support this clonotype. The V call is TRBV7-8, the J call TRBJ1-1; D is undetermined. The ends were cut back, 3 bases at V and 2 bases at J, with 16 bases in the middle. In germline, CDR1 is SGHVS, CDR2 FQNEAQ. This CDR3 spans 16 amino acids. This CDR3 is CASSLSLIGSNTEAFF. As DNA, the CDR3 is TGTGCCAGCAGCTTGTCCCTGATAGGGAGCAACACTGAAGCTTTCTTT.